This section outlines one T cell receptor (beta chain) sequence together with its context. The antigen is unknown. This record belongs to a study of chemoradiotherapy in HPV16-positive cancers. General study results and limits: Candidate HPV-specific clones and E7-related TCR motifs grew in tumor during treatment. Better recurrence-free survival went with HPV-responsive T-cell expansion in HPV16-positive patients.

Repeated repertoire sampling spanned the course of chemoradiotherapy. Only in-frame clones appear in the TCRdb table, and some are missing; sequencing was by immunoSEQ multiplex PCR. The sample gives a few thousand clones, 80% to 85% of which show up once; approximately 39% is in the top ten. The CDR3 totals 16 residues. In germline, CDR1 is SGHRS, CDR2 YFSETQ. V was shortened by 1 base and J by 1 base, with 9 bases between the two germline ends. The chain combines TRBV5-1 with TRBJ2-6; D tentatively reads TRBD1 or TRBD2 (5 bases each). The source of this sequence is a human donor with HPV-associated anogenital cancer. The sequenced sample was tumor tissue, obtained from a patient who underwent chemoradiotherapy. The CDR3 bases are TGCGCCAGCAGCTTGAAATGGGGGTCTGGGGCCAACGTCCTGACTTTC. Its protein product is CASSLKWGSGANVLTF.